Listed here are 11 T cell receptor beta chains from one sample, sequenced in a study of memory CD4+ T cells and cytomegalovirus serostatus. Clones were read by immunoSEQ multiplex PCR, and TCRdb kept only the in-frame ones, dropping some. The sample consists of roughly 42,000 clones, over 70% of them appearing once. Single viable CD3+CD4+CD8-CD45RO+ cells were sorted as the memory CD4+ T cells. Source material: memory CD4+ T cells from blood. All receptors come from an adult in good health and CMV-seronegative.

DNA for the CDR3: TGTGCCAGCAGTCTAGACCCGGGCAATCAGCCCCAGCATTTT. Protein sequence: CASSLDPGNQPQHF. The chain is built from TRBV5-4 and TRBJ1-5; D is undetermined. The germline V gene encodes CDR1 SGHNT and CDR2 YYREEE (reference sequence). Trimming removed 5 bases at V and 2 bases at J, with 11 bases between. This CDR3 contains 14 residues.

There are a few counts of this clone. The chain combines TRBV30 with TRBJ2-2; 8 positions match TRBD2. The CDR3 length is 17 residues. Trimming removed 3 bases from V and 6 bases from J; junction bases left unmatched: 15. Germline values: CDR1 GTSNPN, CDR2 SVGIG (reference sequence). The DNA of the CDR3 is TGTGCCTGGAGGAATGGGAGGGATCTAGCGGGTGCCGGGGAGCTGTTTTTT. It yields the protein CAWRNGRDLAGAGELFF.

The chain uses TRBV11-2 and TRBJ2-3; D not resolved. The germline CDR1 and CDR2 sequences are SGHAT and FQNNGV. V gave up 2 bases and J gave up 2 bases, with 8 bases separating them. There are 14 residues in the CDR3. CDR3 DNA: TGTGCCAGCAGCTTAAGTCTACTCACAGATACGCAGTATTTT. It translates to CASSLSLLTDTQYF.

V is TRBV6-6 and J is TRBJ1-5; 8 positions match TRBD1. The V gene's germline CDR1 is MNHNY and CDR2 SVGAGI (reference sequence). The CDR3 has 14 amino acids. After removal of 6 bases from V and 4 bases from J, the junction contained 5 bases not matched to a gene. The CDR3 bases are TGTGCCAGCAGCCTCGGACAGGGAAATCAGCCCCAGCATTTT. It specifies CASSLGQGNQPQHF.

The chain recombines TRBV7-8 with TRBJ2-3, with D maybe TRBD2 (7 bases). V lost 1 base, J lost 7 bases, and 15 bases lay in between. This CDR3 contains 15 residues. Germline-derived CDR1 and CDR2 are SGHVS and FQNEAQ. The CDR3 is CASSLVGGALYTQYF. The CDR3 region has the DNA TGTGCCAGCAGCTTAGTTGGGGGGGCCCTATATACGCAGTATTTT.

The chain recombines TRBV5-1 with TRBJ1-6; D possibly corresponds to TRBD1 (6 bases). Trimming pared 5 bases from V and 2 bases from J, leaving 14 bases between. Germline V lookup: CDR1 SGHRS, CDR2 YFSETQ. The CDR3 covers 16 residues. CDR3 sequence (DNA): TGCGCCAGCAGGGATACGGACAGAACCTATAATTCACCCCTCCACTTT. Translated: CASRDTDRTYNSPLHF.

The chain joins TRBV4-2 to TRBJ1-2; no clear D. Looked up from germline, CDR1 is LGHNA and CDR2 is YNFKEQ. The germline V and J ends were trimmed by 0 bases and 0 bases, with 11 bases remaining between them. This CDR3 comprises 16 residues. CDR3: CASSQEQRGANYGYTF. The CDR3 coding sequence is TGTGCCAGCAGCCAAGAACAGCGCGGAGCTAACTATGGCTACACCTTC.

Concerning this clone: The sample carries other DNA sequences with the same CDR3. The CDR3 region is CASSSGTKETQYF. CDR3 bases: TGTGCCAGCAGCTCCGGGACCAAAGAGACCCAGTACTTC. V usage is TRBV7-8 and J usage is TRBJ2-5; D may match TRBD1 or TRBD2 (5 bases each). V was trimmed by 4 bases and J by 3 bases, leaving 9 bases between them. The germline V gene encodes CDR1 SGHVS and CDR2 FQNEAQ. The CDR3 has 13 residues.

V usage is TRBV2 and J usage is TRBJ1-2; TRBD1 might be the D (6 bases). The CDR3 contains 16 residues. Germline V gene lookup returns CDR1 SNHLY and CDR2 FYNNEI. Trimming took 7 bases from V and 0 from J, leaving 18 bases between them. CDR3 nucleotides: TGTGCCAGCACCCCGGAGGGGGGTCAAGCTAACTATGGCTACACCTTC. This translates into CASTPEGGQANYGYTF.

The V gene is TRBV7-2, the J gene TRBJ2-7, with a tentative D call TRBD1 (5 bases). Trimming removed 1 base from V and 3 bases from J, with 13 bases in between. Germline V gene data show CDR1 as SGHTA and CDR2 as FQGNSA. The CDR3 has 15 residues. This chain's CDR3 is CASSLVFGQGYEQYF. In nucleotides, the CDR3 is TGTGCCAGCAGCTTAGTTTTCGGCCAGGGCTACGAGCAGTACTTC.

The rearrangement joins TRBV5-5 to TRBJ2-1, with a tentative D call TRBD1 (6 bases). Trimming took off 4 bases at V and 6 bases at J, with 14 bases between the two ends. Germline values: CDR1 SGHKS, CDR2 YYEKEE (reference sequence). The length of the CDR3 is 14 residues. This CDR3 reads CASSAAGAVNEQFF. The CDR3 DNA reads TGTGCCAGCAGCGCCGCAGGGGCGGTCAATGAGCAGTTCTTC. The complete variable domain, with remaining parts taken from reference TRBV5-5 and TRBJ2-1, reads DAGVTQSPTHLIKTRGQQVTLRCSPISGHKSVSWYQQVLGQGPQFIFQYYEKEERGRGNFPDRFSARQFPNYSSELNVNALLLGDSALYLCASSAAGAVNEQFFGPGTRLTVL.